Presented here are 31 T cell receptor beta chains from one specimen sequenced in a study of T cell repertoires in cytomegalovirus infection. TCRdb reprocessed the reads with MiXCR, giving one entry per CDR3 protein. The table has under 250,000 distinct CDR3 sequences, about 12% seen once; the top ten hold approximately 1.6%. Sequencing was performed on PBMCs. These receptors all stem from a human donor in good health (CMV status not recorded). Some clones in this sample may be carry-over from other donors' samples.

On this clonotype: This may be a read error: a much more frequent sequence differs by one nucleotide. This chain connects TRBV19 to TRBJ2-2, with D possibly being TRBD1 or TRBD2 (5 bases each). CDR1 LNHDA and CDR2 SQIVND come from the germline V gene (reference sequence). This CDR3 region has 19 residues. The CDR3 DNA reads TGTGCCAGTAGTGGGCCCCCTTTGGGGGACCTCTCGAACTCCGGGGAGCTGTTTTTT. This gives the protein CASSGPPLGDLSNSGELFF. Combining the CDR3 with reference TRBV19 and TRBJ2-2 gives the whole variable domain DGGITQSPKYLFRKEGQNVTLSCEQNLNHDAMYWYRQDPGQGLRLIYYSQIVNDFQKGDIAEGYSVSREKKESFPLTVTSAQKNPTAFYLCASSGPPLGDLSNSGELFFGEGSRLTVL.

The CDR3 DNA reads as TGTGCCAGCAGTCCGACCCACTCTGGGGCCAACGTCCTGACTTTC. Its protein is CASSPTHSGANVLTF. The chain links TRBV12-3 or TRBV12-4 to TRBJ2-6; D gene unclear. Trimming cost V 5 bases and J 0 bases, with 8 bases left between them. The CDR3 runs to 15 residues.

The V and J genes are TRBV10-2 and TRBJ1-5; the D is unclear. The CDR3 loop spans 15 amino acids. V was trimmed by 2 bases and J by 1 base, leaving 9 bases between them. Germline lookup yields CDR1 WSHSY and CDR2 SAAADI. The CDR3 loop reads CASSEGPGSNQPQHF. The CDR3 DNA reads as TGCGCCAGCAGTGAGGGACCGGGCAGCAATCAGCCCCAGCATTTT.

Notes on this clonotype: With a much larger clone just one base away, this may be a read error. This chain connects TRBV12-3 or TRBV12-4 to TRBJ1-3; TRBD1 matches at 9 bases. The CDR3 loop spans 14 amino acids. V gave up 6 bases and J gave up 6 bases; unmatched junction bases: 6. This CDR3 is CASSSDRGINTIYF. The DNA for the CDR3 is TGTGCCAGCAGCTCGGACAGGGGCATAAACACCATATATTTT.

This sequence joins TRBV30 and TRBJ1-4, with D maybe TRBD1 (5 bases). The germline gives CDR1 GTSNPN, CDR2 SVGIG (reference sequence). The CDR3 runs 15 residues. V was trimmed by 2 bases and J by 0 bases, leaving 10 bases between them. CDR3 in amino acids: CAWSPLGATNEKLFF. The CDR3 DNA follows: TGTGCCTGGAGTCCACTGGGGGCAACTAATGAAAAACTGTTTTTT.

J is TRBJ2-2 and V is TRBV25-1; 10 bases align to TRBD1. The CDR3 has 16 amino acids. V shed 4 bases, J shed 6 bases, and the junction held 8 bases outside the gene matches. In germline, CDR1 is MGHDK, CDR2 SYGVNS. The CDR3 DNA sequence: TGTGCCAGCAGTGGACCGGGACAGGGGTCGCCCGGGGAGCTGTTTTTT. It yields the protein CASSGPGQGSPGELFF.

This clonotype showed up many times. The rearrangement joins TRBV7-8 to TRBJ1-1; 7 bases are shared with TRBD1. The CDR3 covers 14 residues. Germline V gives CDR1 SGHVS, CDR2 FQNEAQ. V was pared by 8 bases and J by 4 bases, with 10 bases of the junction left unmatched. The CDR3 sequence is CASGPGQIFTEAFF. The CDR3 coding sequence is TGTGCCAGCGGTCCGGGACAGATTTTCACTGAAGCTTTCTTT.

This clonotype was detected a few times. The rearrangement uses TRBV10-3 and TRBJ2-6; D uncertain. In germline, CDR1 is ENHRY, CDR2 SYGVKD. Trimming pared 4 bases from V and 2 bases from J, leaving 6 bases between. CDR3 length: 14 residues. The CDR3 sequence is CAISGAPGANVLTF. CDR3 sequence (DNA): TGTGCCATCAGTGGGGCCCCTGGGGCCAACGTCCTGACTTTC.

At least ten counts were recorded for this clonotype. The rearrangement uses TRBV11-1 and TRBJ2-7, with D perhaps matching TRBD1 (6 bases). From germline, CDR1 is SGHAT and CDR2 FQDESV (reference sequence). V lost 6 bases and J lost 5, with 11 bases in between. The CDR3 loop spans 12 amino acids. In DNA, the CDR3 is TGTGCCAGCAGTGGCCAGGGGAACGAGCAGTACTTC. It encodes CASSGQGNEQYF.

This clonotype was seen repeatedly, ten times or more. The CDR3 region has the DNA TGTGCCAGCAGCCTGAGACCCTCCTTGGGCAATCAGCCCCAGCATTTT. This codes for CASSLRPSLGNQPQHF. The chain employs TRBV28 and TRBJ1-5; D unclear. The germline CDR1 and CDR2 sequences are MDHEN and SYDVKM. The CDR3 runs to 16 residues. With 6 bases removed from V and 2 bases from J, the gap between germline ends came to 17 bases.

This rearrangement joins TRBV29-1 to TRBJ2-7; 9 positions match TRBD1. With V trimmed by 6 bases and J by 5 bases, 11 bases remained unmatched. Germline values: CDR1 SQVTM, CDR2 ANQGSEA. There are 14 residues in the CDR3. The CDR3 sequence: CSVITDRGVHEQYF. The CDR3 DNA follows: TGCAGCGTCATTACCGACAGGGGGGTCCACGAGCAGTACTTC.

This clonotype was counted at least ten times. The rearrangement uses TRBV9 and TRBJ1-1; 8 bases are a match to TRBD1. Germline-derived CDR1 and CDR2 are SGDLS and YYNGEE. This CDR3 is built from 14 residues. The V gene end was trimmed by 0 bases and the J gene end by 5 bases; junction bases not matched to a gene: 3. CDR3 bases: TGTGCCAGCAGCGTAGATTACAGGGGGACTGAAGCTTTCTTT. Protein product: CASSVDYRGTEAFF. The whole variable domain, remainder taken from reference TRBV9 and TRBJ1-1, is DSGVTQTPKHLITATGQRVTLRCSPRSGDLSVYWYQQSLDQGLQFLIQYYNGEERAKGNILERFSAQQFPDLHSELNLSSLELGDSALYFCASSVDYRGTEAFFGQGTRLTVV.

The rearrangement links TRBV15 to TRBJ1-2, with D possibly TRBD1 on 5 matching bases. The germline V gene encodes CDR1 LNHNV and CDR2 YYDKDF (reference sequence). There are 13 residues in the CDR3. V was shortened by 8 bases and J by 11 bases, with 21 bases between the two germline ends. The DNA for the CDR3 is TGTGCCACCGGTCTGGGGCCCCTGACCCCTTACACCTTC. It yields the protein CATGLGPLTPYTF. Complete variable domain (other parts from reference TRBV15 and TRBJ1-2): DAMVIQNPRYQVTQFGKPVTLSCSQTLNHNVMYWYQQKSSQAPKLLFHYYDKDFNNEADTPDNFQSRRPNTSFCFLDIRSPGLGDTAMYLCATGLGPLTPYTFGSGTRLTVV.

The rearrangement joins TRBV25-1 to TRBJ2-4; D is undetermined. The V and J ends lost 3 bases and 6 bases respectively, with 6 bases between them. Germline lookup yields CDR1 MGHDK and CDR2 SYGVNS. The CDR3 totals 12 residues. CDR3 nucleotides: TGTGCCAGCAGTGACAACGGAAACATTCAGTACTTC. It specifies CASSDNGNIQYF. Complete variable domain (other parts from reference TRBV25-1 and TRBJ2-4): EADIYQTPRYLVIGTGKKITLECSQTMGHDKMYWYQQDPGMELHLIHYSYGVNSTEKGDLSSESTVSRIRTEHFPLTLESARPSHTSQYLCASSDNGNIQYFGAGTRLSVL.

In its sample, this clonotype was seen many times. This sequence joins TRBV7-2 and TRBJ2-4; D unresolved. The CDR3 sequence is 15 residues long. Germline assignment: CDR1 SGHTA and CDR2 FQGNSA. V lost 5 bases and J lost 0, with 11 bases in between. This CDR3 reads CASSQTRVAKNIQYF. The CDR3 nucleotides are TGTGCCAGCAGCCAAACTCGGGTAGCCAAAAACATTCAGTACTTC.

This clonotype was seen at least ten times. The chain links TRBV7-2 to TRBJ2-5; D unresolved. There are 13 residues in the CDR3. CDR1 SGHTA and CDR2 FQGNSA come from the germline V gene. Trimming took 5 bases from V and 5 from J, leaving 12 bases between them. CDR3 sequence: CASSPDPGETQYF. The CDR3 coding sequence is TGTGCCAGCAGCCCGGACCCTGGGGAGACCCAGTACTTC.

This clonotype came up many times. V gene TRBV7-2 combines with J gene TRBJ2-3; D uncertain. Trimming left V 2 bases short and J 2 bases short, with 5 bases between. CDR3 length: 13 amino acids. Germline V gene data show CDR1 as SGHTA and CDR2 as FQGNSA. CDR3 in DNA: TGTGCCAGCAGCTTAATAGACACAGATACGCAGTATTTT. Translated, it gives CASSLIDTDTQYF. Drawing the rest from reference TRBV7-2 and TRBJ2-3, the complete variable domain is GAGVSQSPSNKVTEKGKDVELRCDPISGHTALYWYRQSLGQGLEFLIYFQGNSAPDKSGLPSDRFSAERTGGSVSTLTIQRTQQEDSAVYLCASSLIDTDTQYFGPGTRLTVL.

This clonotype was seen more than once but under ten times. The CDR3 region is CASNPLAGALSYEQYF. The CDR3 DNA follows: TGTGCCAGCAATCCATTAGCGGGAGCCCTCTCCTACGAGCAGTACTTC. The V gene is TRBV28, the J gene TRBJ2-7; the match to TRBD2 covers 9 bases. J lost 0 bases, V lost 7 bases, and 10 bases had no gene match. Germline V gene sequence: CDR1 MDHEN, CDR2 SYDVKM. The CDR3 has 16 amino acids.

Only a few counts were recorded for this clonotype. The V call is TRBV19, the J call TRBJ1-5, with 7 nucleotides matching TRBD1. Germline values: CDR1 LNHDA, CDR2 SQIVND (reference sequence). The CDR3 is 16 amino acids. Trimming at V came to 5 bases and at J to 1 base, leaving 8 bases not matched to a gene. The DNA of the CDR3 is TGTGCCAGTAGTCCGCGAACGGGACAGAGCAATCAGCCCCAGCATTTT. It codes for CASSPRTGQSNQPQHF.

This clonotype showed up many times. The chain links TRBV7-2 to TRBJ2-7, with TRBD2 identical over 8 bases. CDR1 and CDR2 from the germline V gene are SGHTA and FQGNSA. V lost 1 base and J lost 3; bases outside the gene matches: 2. There are 14 residues in the CDR3. The DNA for the CDR3 is TGTGCCAGCAGCTTAGGGCGGGGGGTCTACGAGCAGTACTTC. Amino acids: CASSLGRGVYEQYF.

Concerning this clonotype itself: This CDR3 is missing its conserved last phenylalanine or tryptophan, likely due to a read error. J is TRBJ2-7 and V is TRBV28, with 7 bases fitting TRBD2. The CDR3 consists of 15 residues. Germline V gene sequence: CDR1 MDHEN, CDR2 SYDVKM. The V and J ends lost 4 bases and 0 bases, in that order; junction bases with no gene match: 6. The CDR3 DNA is TGTGCCAGCAGTTCCAGCGGGGTTCGCTCCTACGAGCAGTACTTA. Its protein product is CASSSSGVRSYEQYL.

This clonotype came up many times. The V call is TRBV19, the J call TRBJ2-1; 10 positions agree with TRBD2. With V trimmed by 5 bases and J by 6 bases, 7 bases remained unmatched. Germline CDR1 reads LNHDA; CDR2 reads SQIVND (reference sequence). The CDR3 sequence is 15 residues long. CDR3 amino acids: CASSPRTSGSNEQFF. DNA for the CDR3: TGTGCCAGTAGTCCCCGGACTAGCGGTAGCAATGAGCAGTTCTTC.

This clonotype was recorded at least ten times. The chain couples TRBV7-2 to TRBJ1-1; no reliable D call. Per germline, CDR1 SGHTA and CDR2 FQGNSA. Trimming removed 5 bases at V and 5 bases at J, with 9 bases between. The CDR3 is 12 residues long. CDR3 in DNA: TGTGCCAGCAGCCCTCAGAGGACTGAAGCTTTCTTT. Protein: CASSPQRTEAFF.

The table lists this clonotype with many counts. An end of the junction differs from the germline gene, which may be a read error. The chain joins TRBV7-2 to TRBJ2-1; TRBD2 aligns across 7 bases. The CDR3 is 13 amino acids. In germline, CDR1 is SGHTA, CDR2 FQGNSA. CDR3 nucleotides: TGTGCCACGTCGGGGGAGGGAGGGCGGGAGCTGTTCTTC. This gives the protein CATSGEGGRELFF.

In this sample, this clonotype turned up many times. The chain employs TRBV7-2 and TRBJ2-7, with TRBD2 matching 14 bases. There are 16 residues in the CDR3. The V segment lost 0 bases and the J segment 5 bases; nucleotides outside the gene matches: 3. CDR1 is SGHTA and CDR2 is FQGNSA in the germline V gene. The CDR3 protein is CASSLAGTSGRNEQYF. The CDR3 coding sequence is TGTGCCAGCAGCTTAGCGGGGACTAGCGGGAGAAACGAGCAGTACTTC.

This clonotype came up many times. The V gene is TRBV7-9, the J gene TRBJ2-1, with a weak D call TRBD1 (5 bases). V dropped 2 bases and J dropped 0 bases, with 11 bases sitting between them. This CDR3 has 16 residues. Germline assignment: CDR1 SEHNR and CDR2 FQNEAQ (reference sequence). This chain's CDR3 is CASSLSGRASYNEQFF. The DNA for the CDR3 is TGTGCCAGCAGCTTATCCGGCAGGGCCTCCTACAATGAGCAGTTCTTC.

In its sample, this clonotype was seen many times. The chain recombines TRBV7-2 with TRBJ2-3; D might be TRBD1 or TRBD2, each matching 5 bases. V gave up 3 bases and J gave up 0 bases, with 13 bases separating them. The CDR3 has 16 amino acids. Germline-derived CDR1 and CDR2 are SGHTA and FQGNSA. The CDR3 DNA follows: TGTGCCAGCAGCTTTGACCCGGGACCCAGCACAGATACGCAGTATTTT. This sequence encodes CASSFDPGPSTDTQYF.

The chain employs TRBV7-9 and TRBJ2-1, with TRBD2 matching over 9 bases. With V trimmed by 3 bases and J by 7 bases, 4 bases remained unmatched. Germline CDR1 is SEHNR and CDR2 is FQNEAQ (reference sequence). The CDR3 spans 14 residues. The CDR3 reads CASSFGGRGNEQFF. The CDR3 bases are TGTGCCAGCAGCTTCGGCGGGAGGGGTAATGAGCAGTTCTTC.

CDR3 sequence reads: CATSDRQGSLHEQFF. CDR3 DNA sequence: TGTGCCACCAGTGATAGGCAGGGGAGTTTGCATGAGCAGTTCTTC. The chain is built from TRBV24-1 and TRBJ2-1; D is perhaps TRBD1 (6 bases). This CDR3 has 15 residues. Looked up from germline, CDR1 is KGHDR and CDR2 is SFDVKD. V lost 3 bases to trimming and J lost 8 bases, with 16 bases between them.

The rearrangement links TRBV19 to TRBJ2-4; D remains ambiguous. Germline V CDR1 and CDR2: LNHDA, SQIVND (reference sequence). The CDR3 sequence is 13 residues long. Trimming removed 2 bases at V and 8 bases at J, with 10 bases between. Written as DNA, the CDR3 is TGTGCCAGTAGTATACAGCCTCTGGACATTCAGTACTTC. This codes for CASSIQPLDIQYF.

There are many counts of this clonotype. V is TRBV12-3 or TRBV12-4 and J is TRBJ2-6; TRBD1 or TRBD2 may be the D gene (6 bases each). CDR3 length: 17 residues. V lost 7 bases and J 4 bases, leaving 20 bases between the germline ends. CDR3 in amino acids: CASTSLGGATGANVLTF. The CDR3 DNA follows: TGTGCCAGCACCTCCCTGGGGGGCGCAACCGGGGCCAACGTCCTGACTTTC.